This entry features one TCR beta chain sequence. Its antigen is unknown. Noted treatment: oral pan-JAK inhibitor, 5-10 mg twice daily. Extracted RNA was reverse transcribed into cDNA, the sequencing template. Repertoires were generated with immunoSEQ multiplex PCR, while TCRdb's copy carries only in-frame clones and drops some. Of fewer than 250,000 clones in the sample, 64% are singletons; the top ten hold around 4.3%. The data belong to a study of CD8+ T cells in alopecia areata. The wider study: Tofacitinib ran 6 to 18 months, followed by 6 months off drug. General observations from the study: For patients receiving tofacitinib, scalp clonality and expanded CD8+ clones among the top 100 significantly decreased. Higher clonality than in normal scalp was seen in lesional scalp, especially alopecia totalis/universalis.

CDR3 length: 15 amino acids. V lost 7 bases and J lost 6, with 22 bases in between. Germline loops: CDR1 SQVTM, CDR2 ANQGSEA. This clonotype originated in a human donor with alopecia areata. The specimen was CD4+ T cells sorted from blood, collected at week 4, from a patient treated with tofacitinib. The rearrangement joins TRBV29-1 to TRBJ2-1, with TRBD2 as a possible D gene (5 bases). CDR3 sequence: CSAHTPLLGVNEQFF. CDR3 coding DNA: TGCAGCGCACACACCCCCCTGCTGGGAGTCAATGAGCAGTTCTTC.